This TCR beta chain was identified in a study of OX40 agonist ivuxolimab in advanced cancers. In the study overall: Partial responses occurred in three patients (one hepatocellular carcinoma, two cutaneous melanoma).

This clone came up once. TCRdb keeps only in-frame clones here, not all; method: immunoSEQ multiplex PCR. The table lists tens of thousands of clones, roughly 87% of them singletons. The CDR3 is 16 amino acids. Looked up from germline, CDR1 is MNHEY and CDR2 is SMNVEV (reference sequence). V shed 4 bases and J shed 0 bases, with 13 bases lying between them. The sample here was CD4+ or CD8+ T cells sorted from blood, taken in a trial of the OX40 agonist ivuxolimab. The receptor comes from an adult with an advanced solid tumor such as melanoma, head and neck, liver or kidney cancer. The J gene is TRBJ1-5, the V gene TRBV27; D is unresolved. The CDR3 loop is CASSSGQLYSNQPQHF. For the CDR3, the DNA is TGTGCCAGCAGTTCTGGGCAGCTCTATAGCAATCAGCCCCAGCATTTT.